A selection of T cell receptor beta chains follows, all from one sample in a study of blood T cells in healthy people across ages. TCRdb recomputed calls from the 5' RACE reads with MiXCR, one row per CDR3 protein. The data contain 1 million to 1.2 million distinct CDR3 sequences, around two fifths of them seen just once; the ten biggest clones take up around 14%. The specimen sequenced was blood. The receptors come from a man between 18 and 29 years old in good health. CDR3s include the opening cysteine and the closing phenylalanine or tryptophan. The order of the fields is V gene, clone size, D gene, J gene, CDR3 protein, CDR3 DNA. A D gene is named only where the DNA matches it firmly. Some rows mark clone size as missing; the rest say once, few, many or name a class of expanded clone.

>TRBV12-3/TRBV12-4|few|-|TRBJ1-2
CASTIGGGGPYGYTF
TGTGCCAGCACCATCGGGGGCGGGGGGCCCTATGGCTACACCTTC
>TRBV7-2|-|-|TRBJ2-7
CASSRSGSEYNEQYF
TGTGCCAGCAGCCGATCGGGGTCGGAATACAATGAGCAGTACTTC
>TRBV7-2|few|-|TRBJ1-1
CASSPRTELWNTEAFF
TGTGCCAGCAGCCCCAGGACAGAGTTGTGGAACACTGAAGCTTTCTTT
>TRBV20-1|few|-|TRBJ2-3
CSAPPAAGVRDTQYF
TGCAGTGCTCCACCGGCGGCAGGCGTTAGGGATACGCAGTATTTT
>TRBV28|-|-|TRBJ1-4
CASSPVERRKLFF
TGTGCCAGCAGCCCAGTAGAGAGGCGAAAACTGTTTTTT
>TRBV2|-|-|TRBJ2-7
CASSAGDYNEQYF
TGTGCCAGCAGTGCAGGGGACTACAATGAGCAGTACTTC
>TRBV29-1|-|-|TRBJ2-6
CSVYGTSSGANVLTF
TGCAGCGTTTACGGGACCTCCTCTGGGGCCAACGTCCTGACTTTC
>TRBV5-4|-|-|TRBJ2-1
CASSLEAASSGNEQFF
TGTGCCAGCAGCTTGGAAGCGGCTAGCTCGGGCAATGAGCAGTTCTTC
>TRBV7-2|-|-|TRBJ2-3
CASSLDPNGGTDTQYF
TGTGCCAGCAGTCTAGACCCAAACGGGGGCACAGATACGCAGTATTTT
>TRBV10-3|-|-|TRBJ1-1
CAIRTLVGDTEAFF
TGTGCCATCAGGACGCTGGTGGGGGACACTGAAGCTTTCTTT
>TRBV12-3/TRBV12-4|-|-|TRBJ2-5
CASSLAGRKYNEQYF
TGTGCCAGCAGTTTAGCGGGGAGGAAATACAATGAGCAGTACTTC
>TRBV12-3/TRBV12-4|once|-|TRBJ2-3
CASTRDGLSTDTQYF
TGTGCCAGCACCAGGGACGGGTTGAGCACAGATACGCAGTATTTT
>TRBV6-1|few|-|TRBJ2-1
CASSEIRTDPYNEQFF
TGTGCCAGCAGTGAAATTAGGACAGACCCTTACAATGAGCAGTTCTTC
>TRBV29-1|-|-|TRBJ2-4
CSAVGRSENIQYF
TGCAGCGCCGTGGGACGAAGCGAAAACATTCAGTACTTC
>TRBV20-1|-|-|TRBJ1-4
CSASAGLNEKLFF
TGCAGTGCTAGTGCAGGGTTAAATGAAAAACTGTTTTTT
>TRBV14|few|TRBD2|TRBJ2-3
CASSRLAGDLLKGTDTQYF
TGTGCCAGCAGCCGACTAGCGGGGGACCTCCTTAAAGGCACAGATACGCAGTATTTT
>TRBV4-3|-|-|TRBJ1-5
CASSQDLGPQPQHF
TGCGCCAGCAGCCAAGATCTAGGGCCTCAGCCCCAGCATTTT